This T cell receptor (beta chain) derives from a study of shared clonotypes between healthy human individuals. Deep level was the assay's run setting. Sequencing was performed with immunoSEQ multiplex PCR; in TCRdb, only in-frame clones are kept and a portion is missing. Of some 2,000,000 clones listed, around 95% were seen once; the top ten hold around 0.13%. Of note for this clone: What it binds is unknown.

V gave up 0 bases and J gave up 4 bases, with 11 bases separating them. The CDR3 contains 15 residues. Looked up from germline, CDR1 is MNHNY and CDR2 is SVGAGI (reference sequence). Findings and caveats of the study: Rarefaction exposed incomplete sorted-subset sequencing despite large depth.

The chain links TRBV6-6 to TRBJ2-3, with a weak D call TRBD1 (6 bases). This clonotype was sampled from a man aged 18 to 30 in good health. The sample consisted of naive CD4+ T cells sorted from blood. Sample subset: CD45RA+ positively selected. CDR3 amino acids: CASSYSQGRSDTQYF. The CDR3, as DNA: TGTGCCAGCAGTTACTCCCAGGGGCGATCAGATACGCAGTATTTT.